This T cell receptor beta chain was recorded in a study of shared clonotypes between healthy human individuals. The V gene lost 3 bases and the J gene lost 1 base, with 22 bases spanning the gap. The CDR3 consists of 18 residues. Germline CDR1 and CDR2: SGHRS and YFSETQ. Genomic DNA belonging to each subset was distributed in equal measure over several immunoSEQ plates. TCRdb's copy holds only in-frame clones and misses some; the assay was immunoSEQ multiplex PCR. Found here are about 2.4 million clones, more than 85% of them singletons; the top ten hold about 0.34%. The origin of this receptor is a young man in good health. Some clones in this sample may be carry-over from other donors' samples. Sequences were obtained from naive CD4+ T cells from PBMCs. Subset indicated: CD45RA+ positively selected. The J gene is TRBJ1-1, the V gene TRBV5-1, with TRBD1 as a possible D gene (5 bases). CDR3 protein: CASSSRLRTGTANTEAFF. The DNA of the CDR3 is TGCGCCAGCAGCTCGCGGTTGAGAACCGGGACGGCGAACACTGAAGCTTTCTTT.